The T cell receptor beta chain described here comes from a study of cytomegalovirus exposure and HLA in healthy donors. General study findings and limits: In an earlier analysis, about 87% or about 30%: the productive usage of most TCR beta V segments. Sequencing likely caused a cluster of highly shared sequence variants. There were reportedly fewer N-insertions in an Asian-associated ancestry cluster than the approximately 640-donor mean, in a later analysis. A later analysis appeared to link common viral pathogens to several of the most significant clusters.

Germline values: CDR1 GTSNPN, CDR2 SVGIG (reference sequence). CDR3 size: 14 residues. V lost 3 bases and J lost 2, with 13 bases in between. In regard to this clone: Its antigen is unidentified.

Primers for the PCR totalled 60 Vbeta and 13 Jbeta. The repertoire was sequenced with immunoSEQ multiplex PCR; TCRdb's copy has only in-frame clones and lacks some. The sample records 100,000 or so clones, around 84% being singletons. This chain joins TRBV30 and TRBJ1-2; D is perhaps TRBD1 (6 bases). The sequenced sample was PBMCs. The receptor was derived from a woman aged 40 to 50 in good health and CMV-seropositive. Here the CDR3 reads CAWRQGLDNYGYTF. CDR3 in DNA: TGTGCCTGGAGACAGGGTTTGGACAACTATGGCTACACCTTC.